A selection of T cell receptor beta chains follows, all from one sample in a study of response to subunit inactivated influenza vaccine. Each CDR3 protein gets one entry after TCRdb re-called the RT-PCR reads with MiXCR. The sample lists a few hundred thousand distinct CDR3 sequences; approximately 10% were seen once. This sample was also put to use in a study of T cells expressing NK-cell markers.

Sample: PBMCs from blood, taken on the day of vaccination. The receptor set was obtained from a man aged 45-65 years who received an inactivated influenza vaccine. The conserved cysteine and the conserved F or W are not part of the CDR3 here. Fields, in order: V gene, J gene, D gene, CDR3 protein. A D gene is named only where the DNA matches it firmly.

v_call: TRBV12-3/TRBV12-4; j_call: TRBJ1-1; d_call: .; cdr3_aa: ASRRGATEAF
v_call: TRBV7-9; j_call: TRBJ1-2; d_call: TRBD1; cdr3_aa: ASSYGQGTTHNYGYT
v_call: TRBV28; j_call: TRBJ2-1; d_call: TRBD1; cdr3_aa: ASSLGRGRNEQF
v_call: TRBV4-3; j_call: TRBJ1-2; d_call: .; cdr3_aa: ASSQDRNRNYGYT
v_call: TRBV20-1; j_call: TRBJ1-4; d_call: .; cdr3_aa: SARIALGYGEKLF
v_call: TRBV3-1; j_call: TRBJ1-6; d_call: TRBD1; cdr3_aa: ASSQDQGATGRSPLH
v_call: TRBV29-1; j_call: TRBJ1-2; d_call: .; cdr3_aa: SSRDGDGYT
v_call: TRBV20-1; j_call: TRBJ2-3; d_call: .; cdr3_aa: SAPGWITDTQY
v_call: TRBV6-5; j_call: TRBJ2-7; d_call: TRBD1; cdr3_aa: ASSYTGTGLYEQY
v_call: TRBV20-1; j_call: TRBJ2-7; d_call: TRBD1; cdr3_aa: SASRTGGYYEQY
v_call: TRBV5-6; j_call: TRBJ2-3; d_call: .; cdr3_aa: ASLSTLSTDTQY
v_call: TRBV12-3/TRBV12-4; j_call: TRBJ2-5; d_call: .; cdr3_aa: ASSYYIDQETQY
v_call: TRBV18; j_call: TRBJ2-7; d_call: TRBD2; cdr3_aa: ASSWTSGLHTAYEQY
v_call: TRBV12-3/TRBV12-4; j_call: TRBJ1-2; d_call: TRBD1; cdr3_aa: ASSIRQGTGGYT
v_call: TRBV12-3/TRBV12-4; j_call: TRBJ2-5; d_call: TRBD1; cdr3_aa: ASSRAGTAETQY
v_call: TRBV5-1; j_call: TRBJ2-7; d_call: TRBD2; cdr3_aa: ASSLLAGVRGNEQY
v_call: TRBV7-9; j_call: TRBJ2-7; d_call: TRBD2; cdr3_aa: ASSLVGTSGFTYEQY
v_call: TRBV7-8; j_call: TRBJ2-5; d_call: .; cdr3_aa: ASSTRVLSGETQY
v_call: TRBV7-2; j_call: TRBJ2-2; d_call: .; cdr3_aa: ASSLAPYRHNTGELF
v_call: TRBV6-2/TRBV6-3; j_call: TRBJ2-1; d_call: .; cdr3_aa: ASSRGISQF
v_call: TRBV29-1; j_call: TRBJ1-4; d_call: .; cdr3_aa: SVGQANEKLF
v_call: TRBV10-1; j_call: TRBJ2-3; d_call: .; cdr3_aa: ASSDQGLADTQY
v_call: TRBV3-1; j_call: TRBJ2-1; d_call: .; cdr3_aa: ASSQVGGAWNEQF
v_call: TRBV4-2; j_call: TRBJ1-2; d_call: .; cdr3_aa: ASSQDKTPNYGYT
v_call: TRBV20-1; j_call: TRBJ2-7; d_call: TRBD2; cdr3_aa: SGILAGGSYEQY
v_call: TRBV29-1; j_call: TRBJ2-7; d_call: TRBD2; cdr3_aa: SVENAGEAQY
v_call: TRBV7-2; j_call: TRBJ2-1; d_call: .; cdr3_aa: ASSLFKGIHEQF
v_call: TRBV27; j_call: TRBJ2-7; d_call: TRBD1; cdr3_aa: ASGRDSKYEQY
v_call: TRBV5-1; j_call: TRBJ2-5; d_call: .; cdr3_aa: ASSTVGRLQETQY
v_call: TRBV12-3/TRBV12-4; j_call: TRBJ2-1; d_call: TRBD2; cdr3_aa: ASRDSGGYNEQF
v_call: TRBV7-2; j_call: TRBJ2-2; d_call: .; cdr3_aa: ASSLGTGVAGELF
v_call: TRBV7-9; j_call: TRBJ1-1; d_call: .; cdr3_aa: ASSNMGGEAF
v_call: TRBV7-2; j_call: TRBJ1-2; d_call: .; cdr3_aa: ASSQGTRCI
v_call: TRBV5-1; j_call: TRBJ2-7; d_call: .; cdr3_aa: ASSLAGAFSYEQY
v_call: TRBV5-1; j_call: TRBJ1-1; d_call: .; cdr3_aa: ASKDLETRYGGTEAF
v_call: TRBV12-3/TRBV12-4; j_call: TRBJ2-7; d_call: .; cdr3_aa: ASSLIGEGPLTYYEQY
v_call: TRBV12-3/TRBV12-4; j_call: TRBJ1-1; d_call: TRBD1; cdr3_aa: ASSLGVGQGGTEAF
v_call: TRBV20-1; j_call: TRBJ1-5; d_call: .; cdr3_aa: SASQGDQPQH
v_call: TRBV7-7; j_call: TRBJ2-2; d_call: TRBD1; cdr3_aa: ASSRQGAIGTGELF
v_call: TRBV10-3; j_call: TRBJ1-1; d_call: TRBD1; cdr3_aa: ATRQGADTEAF
v_call: TRBV10-3; j_call: TRBJ2-2; d_call: .; cdr3_aa: AIRAENRVTGELF
v_call: TRBV6-1; j_call: TRBJ1-2; d_call: TRBD1; cdr3_aa: ASTPNRRGLDGYT
v_call: TRBV24-1; j_call: TRBJ2-7; d_call: .; cdr3_aa: ATSDPSQAEQY
v_call: TRBV20-1; j_call: TRBJ2-2; d_call: .; cdr3_aa: SARDRDVYTGELF